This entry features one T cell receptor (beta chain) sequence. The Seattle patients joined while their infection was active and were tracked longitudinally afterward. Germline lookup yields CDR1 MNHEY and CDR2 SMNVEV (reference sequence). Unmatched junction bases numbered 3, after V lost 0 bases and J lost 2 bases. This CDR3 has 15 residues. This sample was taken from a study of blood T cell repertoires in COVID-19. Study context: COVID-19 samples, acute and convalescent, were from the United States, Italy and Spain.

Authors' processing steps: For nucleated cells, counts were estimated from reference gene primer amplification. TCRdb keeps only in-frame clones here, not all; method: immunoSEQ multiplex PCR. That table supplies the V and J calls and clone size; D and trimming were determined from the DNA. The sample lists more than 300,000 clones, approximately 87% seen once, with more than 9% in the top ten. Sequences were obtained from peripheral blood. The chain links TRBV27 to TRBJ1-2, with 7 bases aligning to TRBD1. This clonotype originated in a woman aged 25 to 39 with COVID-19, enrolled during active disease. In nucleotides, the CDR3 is TGTGCCAGCAGTTTATCGGTACAGGGGAACTATGGCTACACCTTC. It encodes CASSLSVQGNYGYTF.